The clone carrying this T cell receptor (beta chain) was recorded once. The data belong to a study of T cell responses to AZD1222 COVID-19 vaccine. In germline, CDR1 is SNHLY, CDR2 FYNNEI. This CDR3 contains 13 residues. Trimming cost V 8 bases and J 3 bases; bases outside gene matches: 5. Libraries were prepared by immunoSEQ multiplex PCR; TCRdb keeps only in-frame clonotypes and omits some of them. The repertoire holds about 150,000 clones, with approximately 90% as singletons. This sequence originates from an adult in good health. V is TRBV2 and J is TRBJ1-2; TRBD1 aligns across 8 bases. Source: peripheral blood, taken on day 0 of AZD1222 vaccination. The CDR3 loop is CASPQGADYGYTF. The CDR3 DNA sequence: TGTGCCAGCCCTCAGGGGGCGGACTATGGCTACACCTTC.